This TCR beta chain was found in a study of T cell clonotyping in hematopoietic cell transplantation. Study-wide points: Higher Inverse Simpson Index values in graft donor and pretransplant recipient predicted broader posttransplant TCR diversity.

This clone showed up just once. Its target is not known. The time point denotes: recipient sample about 28 days before transplant, after cytoreduction. The protocol was immunoSEQ multiplex PCR, while the TCRdb copy is restricted to in-frame clones and leaves out a portion. The sample has about 69,000 clones; about 96% are singletons. Specimen: peripheral blood mononuclear cells, collected before stem cell transplant. This TCR derives from a woman aged 50 to 60 with acute myeloid leukemia. Some clones in this sample may be carry-over from other donors' samples.

This CDR3 reads CSVGWEATDTQYF. CDR3 nucleotides: TGCAGCGTTGGGTGGGAGGCCACAGATACGCAGTATTTT. The J gene is TRBJ2-3, the V gene TRBV29-1, with a tentative D call TRBD2 (6 bases). This CDR3 is 13 amino acids long. Germline loops: CDR1 SQVTM, CDR2 ANQGSEA. Trimming took 4 bases from V and 2 from J, leaving 10 bases between them.